The 12 T cell receptor beta chains given below trace back to one sample, sequenced in a study of monozygotic twins with inflammatory bowel disease. TCRdb reprocessed the 5' RACE reads and stores each CDR3 protein as one record, lacking DNA. The listing records more than 110,000 distinct CDR3 sequences. Material for sequencing was blood. Receptors were obtained from a human donor with ulcerative colitis or Crohn's disease, or a healthy co-twin of an affected twin (not recorded which).

The CDR3: CASSLLRAYEQYF. This chain uses TRBV27 with TRBJ2-7; TCRdb designates TRBD1, a call that cannot be tested without DNA. Looked up from germline, CDR1 is MNHEY and CDR2 is SMNVEV (reference sequence). The CDR3 has 13 residues.

The rearrangement joins TRBV12-3 or TRBV12-4 to TRBJ2-3; absent DNA, TCRdb's TRBD2 call cannot be checked. This CDR3 region has 15 residues. The CDR3 reads CASSFTSGTSDTQYF.

The chain uses TRBV6-1 and TRBJ1-1. Germline V gene sequence: CDR1 MNHNS, CDR2 SASEGT. The CDR3 has 14 amino acids. CDR3 residues: CASREGPLYTEAFF.

This sequence joins TRBV28 and TRBJ1-5. This CDR3 is 14 amino acids long. CDR1 is MDHEN and CDR2 is SYDVKM in the germline V gene. CDR3 in amino acids: CASSLSGGDQPQHF.

The CDR3 loop reads CASSLGRGALDEQFF. The chain recombines TRBV11-2 with TRBJ2-1; TCRdb lists TRBD1, though no DNA is available to test this call. Germline CDR1 and CDR2: SGHAT and FQNNGV. There are 15 residues in the CDR3.

The rearrangement links TRBV20-1 to TRBJ2-7; no DNA is available, so the TRBD1 call from TCRdb remains unchecked. CDR1 and CDR2 from the germline V gene are DFQATT and SNEGSKA (reference sequence). The CDR3 is 14 residues long. The CDR3 reads CSARSGQGADEQYF.

This chain connects TRBV5-1 to TRBJ1-2; checking the TCRdb D call of TRBD1 is not possible without DNA. Per the germline V gene, CDR1 is SGHRS and CDR2 is YFSETQ. The CDR3 totals 16 residues. CDR3: CASRQTPTGGEDGYTF.

The gene calls are TRBV20-1 and TRBJ2-1; TCRdb's D call, TRBD2, is unchecked because there is no DNA. Germline V gives CDR1 DFQATT, CDR2 SNEGSKA (reference sequence). This CDR3 comprises 16 residues. The CDR3 spells CSSTSGSRSSYNEQFF.

The chain has TRBV27 and TRBJ2-7; TCRdb designates TRBD1, a call that cannot be tested without DNA. Germline lookup yields CDR1 MNHEY and CDR2 SMNVEV (reference sequence). The CDR3 extends over 14 amino acids. The chain's CDR3 is CASSSRSSLSEQYF.

The chain employs TRBV10-3 and TRBJ2-2; TCRdb's D call of TRBD1 is untestable without DNA. Per the germline V gene, CDR1 is ENHRY and CDR2 is SYGVKD. The CDR3 has 17 amino acids. The CDR3 is CAISDWSGTAGTGELFF.

The chain has TRBV29-1 and TRBJ2-3; TCRdb's D call of TRBD2 is untestable without DNA. CDR1 and CDR2 from the germline V gene are SQVTM and ANQGSEA. The CDR3 runs to 14 residues. This chain's CDR3 is CSAGLAGGTDTQYF.

The genes are TRBV7-9 and TRBJ1-2; TCRdb's D gene call, TRBD1, goes unchecked for lack of DNA. The CDR3 totals 16 residues. Looked up from germline, CDR1 is SEHNR and CDR2 is FQNEAQ (reference sequence). CDR3 amino acids: CASSWDKSERGYGYTF.